One and the same sample provided the 27 T cell receptor beta chains below, sequenced in a study of T cells in Graves' hyperthyroidism and ophthalmopathy. TCR beta CDR3 region amplification was performed from RNA transcripts. The study used the HTBI primer set for a first-round RT-PCR of the TCR CDR3. TCRdb reanalysed the multiplex PCR reads using MiXCR and keeps one entry per CDR3 protein. Found here are 550,000 to 700,000 distinct CDR3 sequences, under 60% of them singletons; the top ten hold around 20%. The source material was peripheral blood or thyroid tissue (not recorded which). The receptors were sampled from an adult woman with Graves' disease, either hyperthyroidism or ophthalmopathy (not recorded which).

A word on this clonotype: This may be a read error, as it is one base from a much larger clone. This chain connects TRBV9 to TRBJ1-6, with TRBD1 as a possible D gene (6 bases). The germline gives CDR1 SGDLS, CDR2 YYNGEE. Trimming shortened V by 3 bases and J by 6 bases, and 10 bases separated the two germline ends. The CDR3 totals 14 residues. The CDR3 reads CASSGGTPNSPLHF. CDR3 DNA sequence: TGTGCCAGCAGCGGGGGGACACCTAATTCACCCCTCCACTTT.

The J gene is TRBJ1-2, the V gene TRBV20-1; 8 bases fit TRBD1. CDR3 length: 10 amino acids. Trimming at V came to 7 bases and at J to 6 bases, leaving 1 base not matched to a gene. Germline V gives CDR1 DFQATT, CDR2 SNEGSKA (reference sequence). CDR3 sequence: CSVDRDGYTF. The CDR3 bases are TGCAGTGTGGACAGGGATGGCTACACCTTC.

The chain is built from TRBV9 and TRBJ1-5, with D maybe TRBD1 (5 bases). The CDR3 covers 16 residues. V was shortened by 0 bases and J by 1 base, with 11 bases between the two germline ends. Germline V gives CDR1 SGDLS, CDR2 YYNGEE. This CDR3 is CASSVDSGGSNQPQHF. Written as DNA, the CDR3 is TGTGCCAGCAGCGTAGATTCCGGGGGAAGCAATCAGCCCCAGCATTTT.

Comment on this clonotype: Given the absence of the conserved phenylalanine or tryptophan at the CDR3 end, a read error is likely. The rearrangement links TRBV9 to TRBJ1-2; 8 bases align to TRBD1. J gave up 2 bases and V 3 bases, and 12 bases lay outside the gene matches. Germline CDR1 and CDR2: SGDLS and YYNGEE. This CDR3 comprises 17 residues. The CDR3 region is CASSDPQGAPPNYGYTS. The CDR3 DNA is TGTGCCAGCAGCGACCCCCAGGGGGCCCCCCCGAACTATGGCTACACCTCC.

The chain employs TRBV29-1 and TRBJ2-5, with D possibly called TRBD1 or TRBD2 (7 bases each). The V end lost 7 bases, the J end lost 9 bases, and 21 bases lay between the germline ends. The germline V gene has CDR1 SQVTM and CDR2 ANQGSEA. This CDR3 contains 13 residues. This CDR3 is CSALGGAGQPQYF. CDR3 nucleotide sequence: TGCAGCGCCTTGGGAGGGGCGGGACAGCCCCAGTACTTC. Supplemented by reference TRBV29-1 and TRBJ2-5, the full variable domain reads SAVISQKPSRDICQRGTSLTIQCQVDSQVTMMFWYRQQPGQSLTLIATANQGSEATYESGFVIDKFPISRPNLTFSTLTVSNMSPEDSSIYLCSALGGAGQPQYFGPGTRLLVL.

This clonotype showed up just once. The chain is built from TRBV15 and TRBJ1-5, with D unclear. The CDR3 contains 17 residues. V was shortened by 6 bases and J by 6 bases, with 24 bases between the two germline ends. The germline V gene encodes CDR1 LNHNV and CDR2 YYDKDF (reference sequence). The CDR3 DNA sequence: TGTGCCACCAGTCCTAGGACTAGCGGGAGGCCCAGTCAGCCCCAGCATTTT. Its protein is CATSPRTSGRPSQPQHF.

This clonotype appeared a few times. This chain uses TRBV6-1 with TRBJ2-2; 12 bases are a match to TRBD2. This CDR3 spans 15 amino acids. From germline, CDR1 is MNHNS and CDR2 SASEGT. The V gene end was trimmed by 8 bases and the J gene end by 8 bases; junction bases not matched to a gene: 9. CDR3 sequence (DNA): TGTGCCAGCCTACTACTAGCGGGAGGATCGGGGGAGCTGTTTTTT. Translating it yields CASLLLAGGSGELFF.

The gene calls are TRBV10-3 and TRBJ2-6; TRBD2 is a possible D gene (6 bases). Germline V CDR1 and CDR2: ENHRY, SYGVKD. The V end was cut by 6 bases, the J end by 2 bases, with 17 bases between. This CDR3 region has 17 residues. The CDR3 reads CAISQTSSETGANVLTF. The CDR3 coding sequence is TGTGCCATCAGCCAGACTAGTTCAGAGACTGGGGCCAACGTCCTGACTTTC.

This clonotype was recorded many times. The chain couples TRBV9 to TRBJ2-7; a weak D match, TRBD1 (6 bases). Germline CDR1 is SGDLS and CDR2 is YYNGEE. V was pared by 2 bases and J by 5 bases, with 11 bases between. The CDR3 totals 13 residues. The CDR3 sequence: CASSVDRIDEQYF. The CDR3 DNA reads as TGTGCCAGCAGCGTCGACAGGATTGACGAGCAGTACTTC.

V is TRBV10-2 and J is TRBJ1-2, with 12 bases aligning to TRBD1. Per the germline V gene, CDR1 is WSHSY and CDR2 is SAAADI. Trimming cost V 4 bases and J 5 bases; bases outside gene matches: 5. The CDR3 has 15 amino acids. CDR3 coding DNA: TGCGCCAGCAGTGGACCGGGACAGGGGGCGTATGGCTACACCTTC. Its translation is CASSGPGQGAYGYTF.

This chain connects TRBV7-9 to TRBJ2-5; D is unclear. The CDR3 sequence is 13 residues long. Trimming stripped 4 bases from V and 11 bases from J, with 17 bases between. Germline-derived CDR1 and CDR2 are SEHNR and FQNEAQ (reference sequence). This CDR3 is CASSYGYQMQQYF. For the CDR3, the DNA is TGTGCCAGCAGCTACGGGTACCAAATGCAGCAGTACTTC.

This chain joins TRBV20-1 and TRBJ1-6, with 7 bases that match TRBD1. The CDR3 runs 14 residues. Losses at the gene ends were 5 bases for V and 0 bases for J; bases not matched to a gene: 1. Germline V gene lookup returns CDR1 DFQATT and CDR2 SNEGSKA (reference sequence). The DNA of the CDR3 is TGCAGTGCTGGGGACAGCTCCTATAATTCACCCCTCCACTTT. It codes for CSAGDSSYNSPLHF.

This clonotype was detected ten times or more. The chain has TRBV7-9 and TRBJ1-4, with D unclear. V lost 0 bases, J lost 9 bases, and 11 bases lay in between. The CDR3 loop spans 14 amino acids. Germline V gene sequence: CDR1 SEHNR, CDR2 FQNEAQ (reference sequence). The CDR3 here is CASSLAVEHKKLFF. For the CDR3, the DNA is TGTGCCAGCAGCTTAGCGGTGGAACATAAAAAACTGTTTTTT.

The chain joins TRBV10-1 to TRBJ2-1; 9 positions match TRBD2. J lost 4 bases, V lost 4 bases, and 5 bases had no gene match. This CDR3 contains 15 residues. Germline V lookup: CDR1 WNHNN, CDR2 SYGVQD (reference sequence). The CDR3 nucleotides read TGCGCCAGCAGTGTTCGCGGGAGGGTATACAATGAGCAGTTCTTC. Translation: CASSVRGRVYNEQFF.

This sequence joins TRBV20-1 and TRBJ2-7, with TRBD1 matching 8 bases. The J segment lost 4 bases and the V segment lost 0 bases, leaving 5 bases of the junction unmatched. The germline V gene encodes CDR1 DFQATT and CDR2 SNEGSKA (reference sequence). This CDR3 has 14 amino acids. The CDR3 bases are TGCAGTGCTAGAGACAACAGGGGGAAGTACGAGCAGTACTTC. Translating it yields CSARDNRGKYEQYF.

A note on this clonotype: At one end, the junction sequence differs from germline, possibly due to a read error. The CDR3 is CAGSFASMNTEAFF. The CDR3 nucleotides read TGTGCCGGCAGCTTCGCCAGCATGAACACTGAGGCTTTCTTT. The chain uses TRBV13 and TRBJ1-1, with no clear D. CDR1 is PRHDT and CDR2 is FYEKMQ in the germline V gene (reference sequence). The CDR3 covers 14 residues.

This clonotype showed up many times. This chain connects TRBV25-1 to TRBJ2-7; unclear D gene. The V end lost 1 base, the J end lost 5 bases, and 6 bases lay between the germline ends. Looked up from germline, CDR1 is MGHDK and CDR2 is SYGVNS. The CDR3 spans 12 residues. CDR3 bases: TGTGCCAGCAGTGAATTGTCCCACGAGCAGTACTTC. This gives the protein CASSELSHEQYF.

This chain uses TRBV20-1 with TRBJ2-5, with unresolved D. CDR1 and CDR2 (germline): DFQATT, SNEGSKA (reference sequence). CDR3 size: 16 residues. Trimming shortened V by 3 bases and J by 4 bases, and 21 bases separated the two germline ends. The CDR3 DNA sequence: TGCAGTGCTAGCTTAGATCCGGGCGAGGTAGGAGAGACCCAGTACTTC. Residues: CSASLDPGEVGETQYF.

This clonotype was seen many times. V usage is TRBV4-1 and J usage is TRBJ2-6, with D possibly TRBD1 on 6 matching bases. Germline CDR1 reads MGHRA; CDR2 reads YSYEKL. Trimming stripped 4 bases from V and 2 bases from J, with 6 bases between. The CDR3 runs to 14 residues. In DNA, the CDR3 is TGCGCCAGCAGCCGACAGGCTGGGGCCAACGTCCTGACTTTC. It translates to CASSRQAGANVLTF.

V is TRBV5-1 and J is TRBJ1-4, with 8 bases that match TRBD1. This CDR3 spans 16 amino acids. CDR1 and CDR2 (germline): SGHRS, YFSETQ. V shed 3 bases and J 7 bases; nucleotides not matched to a gene: 11. The CDR3 DNA reads as TGCGCCAGCAGCTCCACGACAGGGGCAAACACTGAAAAACTGTTTTTT. Protein: CASSSTTGANTEKLFF.

A word on this clonotype: A much larger clone lies a single base off, so this may be a read error. The chain has TRBV10-3 and TRBJ1-5, with TRBD1 as a possible D gene (6 bases). The CDR3 contains 13 residues. Germline V lookup: CDR1 ENHRY, CDR2 SYGVKD. The CDR3 nucleotides read TGTGCCTCGGTCAGGGACACTGATCAGCTCCAGCATTTT. It yields the protein CASVRDTDQLQHF.

This clonotype has more than one count but fewer than ten. The chain has TRBV5-8 and TRBJ2-7; D gene unclear. This CDR3 is 15 amino acids long. Between the trimmed V and J ends, which lost 0 bases and 3 bases, there was a span of 13 bases. Per the germline V gene, CDR1 is SGHTS and CDR2 is YDEGEE. The CDR3 reads CASSLGPAKIYEQYF. The CDR3 DNA follows: TGTGCCAGCAGCTTGGGCCCGGCGAAGATCTACGAGCAGTACTTC. Variable domain in full (rest from reference TRBV5-8 and TRBJ2-7): EAGVTQSPTHLIKTRGQQATLRCSPISGHTSVYWYQQALGLGLQFLLWYDEGEERNRGNFPPRFSGRQFPNYSSELNVNALELEDSALYLCASSLGPAKIYEQYFGPGTRLTVT.

The genes are TRBV7-2 and TRBJ2-7; 10 bases agree with TRBD2. CDR1 and CDR2 from the germline V gene are SGHTA and FQGNSA. CDR3 length: 14 residues. Trimming took 8 bases from V and 0 from J; bases not matched to a gene: 4. For the CDR3, the DNA is TGTGCCAGCTCCGGACTAGCGGCCTCCTACGAGCAGTACTTC. Amino acids: CASSGLAASYEQYF.

At least ten counts were recorded for this clonotype. The chain combines TRBV2 with TRBJ2-7; 7 positions agree with TRBD2. Germline V CDR1 and CDR2: SNHLY, FYNNEI. The CDR3 sequence is 14 residues long. V shed 8 bases, J shed 1 base, and the junction held 8 bases outside the gene matches. The CDR3: CASAMVSGSYEQYF. The CDR3 DNA is TGTGCCAGCGCTATGGTTAGCGGGTCCTACGAGCAGTACTTC.

The chain employs TRBV7-2 and TRBJ2-7, with 13 positions matching TRBD2. After removal of 5 bases from V and 1 base from J, the junction contained 11 bases not matched to a gene. Germline-derived CDR1 and CDR2 are SGHTA and FQGNSA. The CDR3 extends over 18 amino acids. Here the CDR3 DNA reads TGTGCCAGCAGCAAACGGACTAGCGGGGGTGCCAGATCCTACGAGCAGTACTTC. This codes for CASSKRTSGGARSYEQYF.

The J gene is TRBJ1-4, the V gene TRBV7-8; no clear D. Trimming shortened V by 7 bases and J by 4 bases, and 7 bases separated the two germline ends. The CDR3 totals 12 residues. Germline CDR1 is SGHVS and CDR2 is FQNEAQ. The CDR3 DNA reads as TGTGCCAGCATCGACGTTAATGAAAAACTGTTTTTT. Its translation is CASIDVNEKLFF.

On this clonotype: Given a much more abundant clone one base away, this may be a read error. The chain combines TRBV18 with TRBJ2-5, with D possibly being TRBD2 (6 bases). This CDR3 is 14 amino acids long. Germline CDR1 KGHSH, CDR2 LQKENI. Trimming took 6 bases from V and 9 from J, leaving 20 bases between them. The CDR3 is CASSTREEWEAQYF. The CDR3 DNA reads as TGTGCCAGCTCCACCCGAGAGGAATGGGAGGCCCAGTACTTC.